Below, 20 T cell receptor beta chains from the same sample are listed, as sequenced in a study of blood T cells in healthy people across ages. Primed by a sample-barcoded 5' primer and a J-beta primer mix, a second PCR proceeded for about 6 to 12 cycles. TCRdb re-called the 5' RACE reads with MiXCR, one entry per CDR3 protein. The sample consists of hundreds of thousands of distinct CDR3 sequences, 50% to 60% of them appearing once. The sequenced sample consisted of blood. These receptors all stem from a man between 60 and 75 years old in good health.

CDR3 sequence (DNA): TGCAGTGCTAAGATGATCAGGGCAGGCGGGGAGCTGTTTTTT. It encodes CSAKMIRAGGELFF. V usage is TRBV20-1 and J usage is TRBJ2-2; possible D gene TRBD1, 5 bases. V gave up 4 bases and J gave up 7 bases, with 16 bases separating them. The CDR3 extends over 14 amino acids. From germline, CDR1 is DFQATT and CDR2 SNEGSKA (reference sequence).

The genes are TRBV5-1 and TRBJ2-1; TRBD1 is a possible D gene (5 bases). Germline values: CDR1 SGHRS, CDR2 YFSETQ. V lost 4 bases and J lost 10, with 15 bases in between. This CDR3 has 13 amino acids. CDR3 region: CASSGIRTQEQFF. The CDR3 DNA reads TGCGCCAGCAGCGGGATCAGGACACAGGAGCAGTTCTTC. The whole variable domain, remainder taken from reference TRBV5-1 and TRBJ2-1, is KAGVTQTPRYLIKTRGQQVTLSCSPISGHRSVSWYQQTPGQGLQFLFEYFSETQRNKGNFPGRFSGRQFSNSRSEMNVSTLELGDSALYLCASSGIRTQEQFFGPGTRLTVL.

A few counts support this clonotype. The chain links TRBV7-9 to TRBJ1-2; D not resolved. The V end was cut by 2 bases, the J end by 0 bases, with 7 bases between. This CDR3 contains 14 residues. Germline loops: CDR1 SEHNR, CDR2 FQNEAQ (reference sequence). For the CDR3, the DNA is TGTGCCAGCAGCTTAACGGCTGCTAACTATGGCTACACCTTC. It codes for CASSLTAANYGYTF.

This chain links TRBV2 with TRBJ1-2; possibly TRBD1 for D (5 bases). V was shortened by 2 bases and J by 4 bases, with 8 bases between the two germline ends. CDR3 length: 13 amino acids. CDR1 is SNHLY and CDR2 is FYNNEI in the germline V gene. This CDR3 is CASSERDLYGYTF. The CDR3 coding sequence is TGTGCCAGCAGTGAAAGGGACCTCTATGGCTACACCTTC.

V usage is TRBV7-2 and J usage is TRBJ2-7; 10 bases map to TRBD1. Germline V lookup: CDR1 SGHTA, CDR2 FQGNSA. The CDR3 covers 13 residues. V shed 5 bases and J 12 bases; nucleotides not matched to a gene: 10. The DNA for the CDR3 is TGTGCCAGCAGCGTGGACAGGGGGTCCCCCTTGTACTTC. Protein sequence: CASSVDRGSPLYF.

On this clonotype itself: Relative to the germline gene, one junction end is altered; a read error may explain this. This chain uses TRBV5-1 with TRBJ2-1; 7 positions agree with TRBD1. CDR3 size: 14 residues. Germline V gene lookup returns CDR1 SGHRS and CDR2 YFSETQ. The chain's CDR3 is CVSSRQGRSNEQFF. Here the CDR3 DNA reads TGCGTCAGCAGCAGACAGGGACGGTCTAATGAGCAGTTCTTC.

The chain uses TRBV27 and TRBJ2-1; maybe TRBD2 (5 bases). The length of the CDR3 is 13 residues. The germline V gene encodes CDR1 MNHEY and CDR2 SMNVEV (reference sequence). With 7 bases removed from V and 8 bases from J, the gap between germline ends came to 15 bases. DNA of the CDR3: TGTGCCAGCACTAAACTCGGGGTGTATGAGCAGTTCTTC. Its translation: CASTKLGVYEQFF.

This clonotype has just a few counts. The rearrangement joins TRBV29-1 to TRBJ2-4; unclear D gene. The V gene's germline CDR1 is SQVTM and CDR2 ANQGSEA. V shed 2 bases and J shed 8 bases, with 7 bases lying between them. The CDR3 runs 11 residues. The CDR3 loop reads CSVEIGDIQYF. Written as DNA, the CDR3 is TGCAGCGTTGAAATCGGTGACATTCAGTACTTC.

This clonotype was picked up a small number of times. The chain links TRBV12-3 or TRBV12-4 to TRBJ2-3, with TRBD2 matching 9 bases. Trimming removed 5 bases from V and 3 bases from J; junction bases left unmatched: 6. CDR3 length: 15 residues. DNA of the CDR3: TGTGCCAGCAGTCCTCCTAGCGGGATAACAGATACGCAGTATTTT. Its protein product is CASSPPSGITDTQYF.

This clonotype has ten or more counts. The gene calls are TRBV7-2 and TRBJ2-7; 8 bases agree with TRBD1. Germline V CDR1 and CDR2: SGHTA, FQGNSA. The V segment lost 0 bases and the J segment 5 bases; nucleotides outside the gene matches: 6. The CDR3 is 15 residues long. Here the CDR3 reads CASSLARGLRDEQYF. Here the CDR3 DNA reads TGTGCCAGCAGCTTAGCCAGGGGGCTTCGAGACGAGCAGTACTTC.

This clonotype was recorded only once. The V gene is TRBV20-1, the J gene TRBJ2-1; 14 positions match TRBD2. The length of the CDR3 is 14 residues. The J segment lost 7 bases and the V segment lost 5 bases, leaving 4 bases of the junction unmatched. Germline CDR1 is DFQATT and CDR2 is SNEGSKA (reference sequence). CDR3 sequence (DNA): TGCAGTGCTCTGACTAGCGGGAGGGCTAATGAGCAGTTCTTC. Its translation: CSALTSGRANEQFF.

This clonotype was observed once. The chain combines TRBV5-6 with TRBJ2-7; D remains unclear. Germline V gene lookup returns CDR1 SGHDT and CDR2 YYEEEE. The CDR3 extends over 14 amino acids. V was cut by 0 bases and J by 1 base, with 8 bases left in between. CDR3 amino acids: CASSLAPGSYEQYF. The DNA for the CDR3 is TGTGCCAGCAGCTTGGCCCCAGGTTCCTACGAGCAGTACTTC. Full variable domain (missing parts from reference TRBV5-6 and TRBJ2-7): DAGVTQSPTHLIKTRGQQVTLRCSPKSGHDTVSWYQQALGQGPQFIFQYYEEEERQRGNFPDRFSGHQFPNYSSELNVNALLLGDSALYLCASSLAPGSYEQYFGPGTRLTVT.

J is TRBJ1-2 and V is TRBV24-1; TRBD1 matches 9 bases. After removal of 9 bases from V and 8 bases from J, the junction contained 9 bases not matched to a gene. The CDR3 has 13 amino acids. The germline V gene has CDR1 KGHDR and CDR2 SFDVKD. The CDR3 is CATLRTGGWGYTF. The CDR3 nucleotides read TGTGCCACCCTCCGCACAGGGGGCTGGGGCTACACCTTC.

This clonotype was detected a few times. The rearrangement links TRBV7-2 to TRBJ2-1, with D unclear. CDR3 size: 15 residues. Germline CDR1 reads SGHTA; CDR2 reads FQGNSA. V lost 1 base and J lost 0, with 7 bases in between. The DNA of the CDR3 is TGTGCCAGCAGCTTAGTAGAATACTCCTACAATGAGCAGTTCTTC. The encoded protein is CASSLVEYSYNEQFF.

This clonotype was recorded at least ten times. The gene calls are TRBV6-2 or TRBV6-3 and TRBJ2-7, with D perhaps assigned TRBD1 or TRBD2 (5 bases each). Trimming left V 2 bases short and J 2 bases short, with 10 bases between. The CDR3 totals 14 residues. From germline, CDR1 is MNHEY and CDR2 SVGEGT. In DNA, the CDR3 is TGTGCCAGCAGTTACGCCCGGGGCCCCTACGAGCAGTACTTC. Its protein product is CASSYARGPYEQYF.

A few counts support this clonotype. The CDR3, as DNA: TGTGCCAGCAGCGGCCGGGACTACCGGCCTCCAGATACGCAGTATTTT. It specifies CASSGRDYRPPDTQYF. V gene TRBV7-2 combines with J gene TRBJ2-3, with TRBD2 matching over 7 bases. Trimming removed 5 bases from V and 4 bases from J; junction bases left unmatched: 12. CDR1 and CDR2 (germline): SGHTA, FQGNSA. The CDR3 consists of 16 residues.

This chain links TRBV20-1 with TRBJ2-1, with 11 bases fitting TRBD2. Germline V gene sequence: CDR1 DFQATT, CDR2 SNEGSKA (reference sequence). With 5 bases clipped from V and 3 bases from J, the junction kept 15 bases outside the gene matches. The CDR3 extends over 18 amino acids. The CDR3 spells CSADRLAGSHSLYNEQFF. DNA for the CDR3: TGCAGTGCTGATCGACTAGCGGGATCCCACTCCCTCTACAATGAGCAGTTCTTC.

The chain employs TRBV29-1 and TRBJ2-4; a weak D match, TRBD2 (6 bases). The J call may be wrong; the DNA end is better matched by TRBJ2-7. Germline V CDR1 and CDR2: SQVTM, ANQGSEA. CDR3 size: 13 residues. CDR3 DNA: TGCAGCGTTGAAGGGGACTCCACCTACGAGCAGTACTTC. Translated: CSVEGDSTYEQYF.

The chain combines TRBV28 with TRBJ2-1, with 11 bases identical to TRBD2. CDR1 is MDHEN, CDR2 SYDVKM, per germline. With V trimmed by 5 bases and J by 7 bases, 7 bases remained unmatched. There are 15 residues in the CDR3. The CDR3 coding sequence is TGTGCCAGCAGTCTCACTAGCGGGAGAACGAATGAGCAGTTCTTC. This codes for CASSLTSGRTNEQFF. The whole variable domain, remainder taken from reference TRBV28 and TRBJ2-1, is DVKVTQSSRYLVKRTGEKVFLECVQDMDHENMFWYRQDPGLGLRLIYFSYDVKMKEKGDIPEGYSVSREKKERFSLILESASTNQTSMYLCASSLTSGRTNEQFFGPGTRLTVL.

Ten or more counts support this clonotype. The chain joins TRBV20-1 to TRBJ2-7; 9 bases map to TRBD1. Germline V gene lookup returns CDR1 DFQATT and CDR2 SNEGSKA (reference sequence). Germline trimming cut 5 bases from V and 1 base from J; bases unmatched to any gene: 6. This CDR3 has 14 residues. The CDR3 here is CSACRDRVSYEQYF. CDR3 sequence (DNA): TGCAGTGCTTGCCGGGACAGGGTATCCTACGAGCAGTACTTC.